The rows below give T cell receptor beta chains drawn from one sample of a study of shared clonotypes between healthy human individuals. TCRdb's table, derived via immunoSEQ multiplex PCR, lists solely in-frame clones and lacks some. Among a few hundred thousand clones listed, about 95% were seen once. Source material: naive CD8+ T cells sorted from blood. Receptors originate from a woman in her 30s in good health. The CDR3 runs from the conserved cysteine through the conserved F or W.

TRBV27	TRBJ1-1	CASSLSGRGTEAFF
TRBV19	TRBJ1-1	CASSTTGSIEAFF
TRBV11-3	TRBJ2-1	CASSPGTYEQFF
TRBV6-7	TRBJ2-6	CASSARDWEATGANVLTF
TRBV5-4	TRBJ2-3	CASSPHRDETDTQYF
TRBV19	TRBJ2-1	CASSVGAGGPRDEQFF
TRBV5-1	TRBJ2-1	CASSIDSASYNEQFF
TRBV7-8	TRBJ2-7	CASSLAQASEQYF
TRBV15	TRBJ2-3	CATSTDTTDTQYF
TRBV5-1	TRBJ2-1	CASTNYNEQFF